A selection of T cell receptor beta chains follows, all from one sample in a study of blood T cell repertoires in COVID-19. Profiled with immunoSEQ multiplex PCR; TCRdb holds only in-frame clones, not every one. The repertoire includes almost 15,000 clones, around 90% of them detected once, and roughly 2.3% sits in the top ten. Sequences were obtained from peripheral blood. The origin of the receptors is a woman in her sixties or seventies in a cohort sampled during active or convalescent COVID-19. Both conserved end residues are part of each CDR3. The order of the fields is V gene, J gene, D gene, clone size, CDR3 protein, CDR3 DNA. The D gene is left open where the match is weak. Expanded clones are given a class, and other clones once, few, many or no size at all.

>TRBV5-1|TRBJ2-5|TRBD2|NA
CASSFRGDQYF
TGCGCCAGCAGCTTCCGGGGGGATCAGTACTTC
>TRBV7-2|TRBJ2-3|TRBD2|once
CASGERGEEEDTQYF
TGTGCCAGCGGCGAGCGGGGGGAAGAGGAGGATACGCAGTATTTT
>TRBV24-1|TRBJ1-1|NA|NA
CATSDLTGLDTEAFF
TGTGCCACCAGTGATTTGACAGGGTTGGACACTGAAGCTTTCTTT
>TRBV30|TRBJ2-7|TRBD1|NA
CAWSWGTGTYEQYF
TGTGCCTGGAGTTGGGGGACAGGGACCTACGAGCAGTACTTC
>TRBV7-2|TRBJ2-7|NA|NA
CASSLGRQWRYEQYF
TGTGCCAGCAGCTTAGGGAGACAGTGGAGATACGAGCAGTACTTC
>TRBV30|TRBJ1-6|TRBD1|NA
CACDRDRNSPLHF
TGTGCCTGCGACCGGGACAGAAATTCACCCCTCCACTTT
>TRBV3-1/TRBV3-2|TRBJ2-2|TRBD2|once
CASSLRGGWTGELFF
TGTGCCAGCAGCCTGCGGGGGGGATGGACCGGGGAGCTGTTTTTT
>TRBV11-2|TRBJ1-3|NA|NA
CASSLGLWSTSSGNTIYF
TGTGCCAGCAGCTTAGGGTTATGGTCCACGAGCTCTGGAAACACCATATATTTT
>TRBV19|TRBJ1-5|TRBD1|NA
CASSMGDRPIAGPQHF
TGTGCCAGTAGTATGGGGGACAGGCCAATAGCGGGGCCCCAGCATTTT
>TRBV7-9|TRBJ1-6|NA|once
CASSLVTGPNSPLHF
TGTGCCAGCAGCTTAGTTACAGGGCCCAATTCACCCCTCCACTTT
>TRBV28|TRBJ2-2|TRBD2|once
CASSPAGGPQSGELFF
TGTGCCAGCAGTCCGGCGGGGGGGCCTCAAAGCGGGGAGCTGTTTTTT
>TRBV7-8|TRBJ2-3|TRBD2|NA
CASSLPLTGTSESDTQYF
TGTGCCAGCAGCTTACCCCTTACCGGGACTAGTGAATCAGATACGCAGTATTTT
>TRBV6-2/TRBV6-3|TRBJ1-5|NA|NA
CASSHRTGNQPQHF
TGTGCCAGCAGCCACAGGACAGGCAATCAGCCCCAGCATTTT
>TRBV21-1|TRBJ2-4|NA|NA
CASSRRLAGGFKNIQYF
TGTGCCAGCAGCCGCCGACTAGCGGGGGGATTTAAAAACATTCAGTACTTC
>TRBV7-9|TRBJ2-2|TRBD1|NA
CASSRQGTGTGELFF
TGTGCCAGCAGCAGACAGGGTACCGGCACCGGGGAGCTGTTTTTT
>TRBV20-1|TRBJ2-7|TRBD1|NA
CSASSHRDRVYEQYF
TGCAGTGCTAGTTCCCATCGGGACAGGGTGTACGAGCAGTACTTC
>TRBV7-9|TRBJ2-2|TRBD1|NA
CASRTDRDTGELFF
TGTGCCAGCCGGACGGACAGGGACACCGGGGAGCTGTTTTTT
>TRBV28|TRBJ1-2|NA|once
CASTPGQGRYGYTF
TGTGCCAGCACCCCCGGGCAGGGGCGATATGGCTACACCTTC
>TRBV6-5|TRBJ2-5|TRBD2|NA
CASSPGLAGMTQYF
TGTGCCAGCAGTCCTGGACTAGCGGGGATGACCCAGTACTTC
>TRBV11-2|TRBJ1-1|NA|few
CASSREMWNTEAFF
TGTGCCAGCAGCCGGGAGATGTGGAACACTGAAGCTTTCTTT
>TRBV5-6|TRBJ1-1|TRBD1|NA
CASSTIGTGGGVNTEAFF
TGTGCCAGCAGCACCATAGGGACAGGGGGCGGAGTGAACACTGAAGCTTTCTTT
>TRBV7-9|TRBJ1-4|TRBD1|few
CASTPGTGNEKLFF
TGTGCCAGCACGCCCGGGACAGGGAATGAAAAACTGTTTTTT
>TRBV5-4|TRBJ1-2|TRBD1|NA
CASRTGGNYGYTF
TGTGCCAGCAGGACAGGGGGTAACTATGGCTACACCTTC
>TRBV15|TRBJ1-5|NA|once
CATSRGRQPNQPQHF
TGTGCCACCAGCAGGGGAAGACAGCCTAATCAGCCCCAGCATTTT
>TRBV19|TRBJ1-2|TRBD1|NA
CASSIATGTDYGYTF
TGTGCCAGTAGTATAGCGACCGGGACAGACTATGGCTACACCTTC
>TRBV19|TRBJ1-6|NA|NA
CASSEAGAYNSPLHF
TGTGCCAGTAGTGAGGCGGGCGCCTATAATTCACCCCTCCACTTT
>TRBV6-6|TRBJ1-5|TRBD1|NA
CASSYTGVNQPQHF
TGTGCCAGCAGTTACACAGGGGTCAATCAGCCCCAGCATTTT
>TRBV12-3/TRBV12-4|TRBJ1-4|NA|NA
CASREQPFEKLFF
TGTGCCAGCAGAGAACAGCCTTTTGAAAAACTGTTTTTT
>TRBV4-1|TRBJ2-7|TRBD1|NA
CASSQELAGGVRYF
TGCGCCAGCAGCCAAGAATTGGCAGGGGGCGTTAGGTACTTC
>TRBV7-9|TRBJ2-6|NA|NA
CASSLNGRGSSGANVLTF
TGTGCCAGCAGCTTGAACGGTAGGGGCTCCTCTGGGGCCAACGTCCTGACTTTC
>TRBV9|TRBJ1-4|NA|NA
CASRVEGEVREKLFF
TGTGCCAGCAGGGTCGAAGGGGAGGTTCGGGAAAAACTGTTTTTT
>TRBV28|TRBJ2-5|TRBD1|NA
CASSFLRTGEQETQYF
TGTGCCAGCAGTTTTCTCCGGACAGGCGAGCAAGAGACCCAGTACTTC
>TRBV28|TRBJ1-2|TRBD1|NA
CASSLRAGTATNYGYTF
TGTGCCAGCAGCCTCCGGGCCGGGACAGCAACCAACTATGGCTACACCTTC
>TRBV5-4|TRBJ1-2|NA|NA
CASSLSRGRDGYTF
TGTGCCAGCAGCTTGTCGAGGGGGAGGGATGGCTACACCTTC
>TRBV5-1|TRBJ2-5|NA|once
CASSLSPGGGQETQYF
TGCGCCAGCAGCTTGTCACCAGGGGGAGGACAAGAGACCCAGTACTTC
>TRBV25-1|TRBJ1-4|NA|NA
CASSPLGQSNEKLFF
TGTGCCAGCAGTCCGCTAGGACAGTCAAATGAAAAACTGTTTTTT
>TRBV3-1/TRBV3-2|TRBJ2-5|TRBD1|NA
CASSQAGGLRETQYF
TGTGCCAGCAGCCAGGCAGGGGGCTTAAGGGAGACCCAGTACTTC
>TRBV28|TRBJ1-2|NA|NA
CASSLKEGNYGYTF
TGTGCCAGCAGTTTAAAGGAGGGGAACTATGGCTACACCTTC